Listed here are 28 T cell receptor beta chains from one sample, sequenced in a study of Graves' ophthalmopathy and Graves' hyperthyroidism (dated by TCRdb to the late 2010s). These reads were obtained on an Illumina HiSeq 2000. TCR beta CDR3 regions were amplified from RNA transcripts for repertoire sequencing. HTBI primers and the Qiagen OneStep RT-PCR kit were used in a first-round RT-PCR, which was followed by a second-round multiplex PCR, size selection and purification. In-frame beta chains were kept once TCRdb had trimmed the public reads at Q25 with fastp and called clones with MiXCR. Here each entry gathers all rows of one CDR3 protein and keeps the most common genes and DNA. For this sample there are almost 750,000 distinct CDR3 sequences; about 44% appear just once. The ten largest clonotypes hold 44% of the sample. Sequencing was carried out using peripheral blood. Receptors were obtained from an adult man with Graves' ophthalmopathy.

With regard to this clonotype: A read error is possible here, since a much larger clone lies one base away. The chain combines TRBV7-9 with TRBJ1-6, with 11 bases that match TRBD1. The CDR3 has 14 amino acids. J lost 9 bases, V lost 6 bases, and 4 bases had no gene match. Germline loops: CDR1 SEHNR, CDR2 FQNEAQ (reference sequence). CDR3 sequence (DNA): TGTGCCAGCAGGGCCGGGACAGGGGGTTCACCCCTCCACTTT. This translates into CASRAGTGGSPLHF. Filled out from reference TRBV7-9 and TRBJ1-6, the complete variable domain reads DTGVSQNPRHKITKRGQNVTFRCDPISEHNRLYWYRQTLGQGPEFLTYFQNEAQLEKSRLLSDRFSAERPKGSFSTLEIQRTEQGDSAMYLCASRAGTGGSPLHFGNGTRLTVT.

This clonotype has only a few counts. The junction departs from germline at one end; a sequencing error may be responsible. DNA of the CDR3: TGTGCCAGCAGCTTAGCAGACAGTCCAACCTACGAGCAGTACTTC. It yields the protein CASSLADSPTYEQYF. This sequence joins TRBV12-3 or TRBV12-4 and TRBJ2-7, with D tentatively TRBD1 (5 bases). The CDR3 is made up of 15 amino acids.

This clonotype was observed at least ten times. V usage is TRBV13 and J usage is TRBJ2-7, with 10 bases that match TRBD2. The CDR3 is 15 amino acids. The germline gives CDR1 PRHDT, CDR2 FYEKMQ (reference sequence). The junction had 4 bases not matched to a gene; V was cut back by 3 bases and J by 2 bases. In DNA, the CDR3 is TGTGCCAGCAGCTTCACAGCGGGAGGGCCCTACGAGCAGTACTTC. Translation: CASSFTAGGPYEQYF.

This clonotype was found many times. The chain employs TRBV7-9 and TRBJ2-7, with 14 bases matching TRBD2. This CDR3 has 15 residues. Germline CDR1 reads SEHNR; CDR2 reads FQNEAQ (reference sequence). The J segment lost 7 bases and the V segment lost 4 bases, leaving 6 bases of the junction unmatched. CDR3 protein: CASSWGTSGRGEQYF. DNA of the CDR3: TGTGCCAGCAGCTGGGGGACTAGCGGGAGAGGGGAGCAGTACTTC.

Concerning this clonotype: A single base separates this from a much larger clone, so it may be a read error. V and J are TRBV2 and TRBJ1-4; no firm D call. Germline V lookup: CDR1 SNHLY, CDR2 FYNNEI. This CDR3 region has 16 residues. CDR3 residues: CASSEQFRSTNERLFF. The DNA for the CDR3 is TGTGCCAGCAGTGAGCAGTTCCGCTCAACTAATGAAAGACTGTTTTTT.

This clonotype was seen more than once but under ten times. The chain has TRBV5-8 and TRBJ2-7; 9 bases are a match to TRBD1. The junction had 5 bases not matched to a gene; V was cut back by 0 bases and J by 1 base. The germline V gene has CDR1 SGHTS and CDR2 YDEGEE. The CDR3 runs to 16 residues. The DNA for the CDR3 is TGTGCCAGCAGCTTGGAGTTAGGGACAGGGTCCTACGAGCAGTACTTC. Translation gives CASSLELGTGSYEQYF.

This clonotype occurred many times. The V gene is TRBV9, the J gene TRBJ1-5; 7 nucleotides align to TRBD1. The CDR3 runs 14 residues. Looked up from germline, CDR1 is SGDLS and CDR2 is YYNGEE. After removal of 4 bases from V and 4 bases from J, the junction contained 5 bases not matched to a gene. Here the CDR3 reads CASSTGTENQPQHF. In DNA, the CDR3 is TGTGCCAGCAGCACCGGGACAGAGAATCAGCCCCAGCATTTT.

This CDR3 reads CAISETQSTEAFF. CDR3 nucleotides: TGTGCCATCAGTGAAACGCAATCCACTGAAGCTTTCTTT. The rearrangement uses TRBV10-3 and TRBJ1-1; no firm D call. The germline gives CDR1 ENHRY, CDR2 SYGVKD. V was cut by 3 bases and J by 4 bases, with 9 bases left in between. This CDR3 region has 13 residues.

In this sample, this clonotype turned up once. The chain links TRBV19 to TRBJ2-5, with TRBD1 matching over 10 bases. V shed 8 bases and J 4 bases; nucleotides not matched to a gene: 4. The germline CDR1 and CDR2 sequences are LNHDA and SQIVND (reference sequence). This CDR3 region has 13 residues. CDR3: CASGRDRGETQYF. For the CDR3, the DNA is TGTGCCAGTGGCCGGGACAGGGGAGAGACCCAGTACTTC. The whole variable domain, filled in from reference TRBV19 and TRBJ2-5, reads DGGITQSPKYLFRKEGQNVTLSCEQNLNHDAMYWYRQDPGQGLRLIYYSQIVNDFQKGDIAEGYSVSREKKESFPLTVTSAQKNPTAFYLCASGRDRGETQYFGPGTRLLVL.

Note on this clonotype: This clone may be a read error of a much larger clone one base away. The DNA of the CDR3 is TGTGCCAGCAGTGGATACGGTGGCGATACGCAGTATTTT. Encoded protein: CASSGYGGDTQYF. J is TRBJ2-3 and V is TRBV25-1; no reliable D call. The CDR3 has 13 amino acids. Per the germline V gene, CDR1 is MGHDK and CDR2 is SYGVNS. V was clipped by 4 bases and J by 6 bases, with 11 bases between them.

This clonotype is a singleton in its sample. A much larger clonotype is one base distant, so this may be a read error. The chain is built from TRBV9 and TRBJ1-3; D is perhaps TRBD1 (6 bases). The CDR3 totals 14 residues. Germline lookup yields CDR1 SGDLS and CDR2 YYNGEE. The CDR3 reads CASSAGASGNAIYF. Written as DNA, the CDR3 is TGTGCCAGCAGCGCGGGGGCGTCTGGAAACGCCATATATTTT.

The V call is TRBV7-9, the J call TRBJ2-7, with 9 bases aligning to TRBD1. V lost 8 bases, J lost 2 bases, and 4 bases stayed unmatched. The CDR3 runs 13 residues. Germline CDR1 and CDR2: SEHNR and FQNEAQ (reference sequence). The CDR3 DNA follows: TGTGCCAGCTCATGGACAGGGGCCTACGAGCAGTACTTC. Its protein is CASSWTGAYEQYF.

The CDR3 nucleotides are TGTGCCAGCAGCGTTGAGGACAATGAAAAACTGTTTTTT. This translates into CASSVEDNEKLFF. The chain couples TRBV9 to TRBJ1-4; D uncertain. Trimming took 2 bases from V and 5 from J, leaving 7 bases between them. This CDR3 has 13 residues. Germline V gene lookup returns CDR1 SGDLS and CDR2 YYNGEE.

This clonotype was detected a few times. V gene TRBV7-9 combines with J gene TRBJ2-7; D remains unclear. Germline CDR1 reads SEHNR; CDR2 reads FQNEAQ (reference sequence). CDR3 size: 15 residues. Trimming took 1 base from V and 0 from J, leaving 10 bases between them. The CDR3, as DNA: TGTGCCAGCAGCTTAGGGCAGGTGCGCTCCTACGAGCAGTACTTC. This codes for CASSLGQVRSYEQYF. Full variable domain (remainder filled in from reference TRBV7-9 and TRBJ2-7): DTGVSQNPRHKITKRGQNVTFRCDPISEHNRLYWYRQTLGQGPEFLTYFQNEAQLEKSRLLSDRFSAERPKGSFSTLEIQRTEQGDSAMYLCASSLGQVRSYEQYFGPGTRLTVT.

This chain joins TRBV25-1 and TRBJ1-2; D remains ambiguous. This CDR3 is 13 amino acids long. Germline V gives CDR1 MGHDK, CDR2 SYGVNS. Trimming took 8 bases from V and 2 from J, leaving 12 bases between them. CDR3 nucleotides: TGTGCCAGCGACGATGGCCCGAACTATGGCTACACCTTC. It yields the protein CASDDGPNYGYTF.

This clonotype was picked up a small number of times. The chain combines TRBV6-6 with TRBJ1-1, with 8 bases lining up with TRBD1. The germline CDR1 and CDR2 sequences are MNHNY and SVGAGI (reference sequence). J lost 4 bases, V lost 2 bases, and 12 bases had no gene match. The length of the CDR3 is 17 residues. The DNA for the CDR3 is TGTGCCAGCAGTTACAAAGGACAGGGAGCCCTAGGCACTGAAGCTTTCTTT. Its protein is CASSYKGQGALGTEAFF.

This chain connects TRBV7-8 to TRBJ1-5; TRBD1 is a possible D gene (6 bases). Looked up from germline, CDR1 is SGHVS and CDR2 is FQNEAQ. Trimming pared 6 bases from V and 6 bases from J, leaving 15 bases between. The CDR3 has 14 residues. The CDR3 sequence: CASRVTGSGQPQHF. The CDR3 DNA reads as TGTGCCAGCAGAGTTACAGGGTCGGGTCAGCCCCAGCATTTT. The whole variable domain, remainder taken from reference TRBV7-8 and TRBJ1-5, is GAGVSQSPRYKVAKRGQDVALRCDPISGHVSLFWYQQALGQGPEFLTYFQNEAQLDKSGLPSDRFFAERPEGSVSTLKIQRTQQEDSAVYLCASRVTGSGQPQHFGDGTRLSIL.

This clonotype was seen ten or more times. The chain carries TRBV7-9 and TRBJ1-3, with 7 bases aligning to TRBD1. V shed 8 bases and J 3 bases; nucleotides not matched to a gene: 4. CDR1 and CDR2 from the germline V gene are SEHNR and FQNEAQ (reference sequence). The length of the CDR3 is 13 residues. The CDR3 spells CASGGQYGNTIYF. The CDR3 DNA sequence: TGTGCCAGCGGGGGACAGTATGGAAACACCATATATTTT.

Of note for this clonotype: One junction end does not reproduce the germline sequence, and a read error may be involved. This chain links TRBV24-1 with TRBJ1-5; 7 bases are a match to TRBD1. This CDR3 has 16 amino acids. Germline V gene sequence: CDR1 KGHDR, CDR2 SFDVKD. The CDR3 sequence is CANSYSTGNSNQPQHF. In DNA, the CDR3 is TGTGCCAACAGTTACTCGACAGGGAATAGCAATCAGCCCCAGCATTTT.

The table lists this clonotype with many counts. The chain recombines TRBV2 with TRBJ1-2; D is unresolved. Germline CDR1 and CDR2: SNHLY and FYNNEI. CDR3 size: 15 residues. Trimming removed 4 bases from V and 5 bases from J, with 17 bases in between. CDR3 sequence (DNA): TGTGCCAGCAGTGGCACCTTTCTTATGAGATATGGCTACACCTTC. It is translated as CASSGTFLMRYGYTF.

This clonotype was counted at least ten times. The chain combines TRBV12-3 or TRBV12-4 with TRBJ1-5; possibly TRBD1 for D (5 bases). The V gene lost 3 bases and the J gene lost 3 bases, with 12 bases spanning the gap. The CDR3 covers 15 residues. Here the CDR3 reads CASSFITGDNQPQHF. The CDR3 coding sequence is TGTGCCAGCAGTTTTATAACGGGGGACAATCAGCCCCAGCATTTT.

The chain employs TRBV4-1 and TRBJ1-5; D ambiguous. The germline V gene has CDR1 MGHRA and CDR2 YSYEKL. This CDR3 is built from 16 residues. V gave up 3 bases and J gave up 2 bases, with 14 bases separating them. CDR3 nucleotides: TGCGCCAGCAGCCAGACGAGGGTTTCAGGCAATCAGCCCCAGCATTTT. Protein: CASSQTRVSGNQPQHF.

This clonotype was seen at least ten times. The chain combines TRBV7-2 with TRBJ1-5; unclear D gene. V was trimmed by 1 base and J by 2 bases, leaving 6 bases between them. Germline V gene data show CDR1 as SGHTA and CDR2 as FQGNSA. CDR3 length: 14 amino acids. CDR3 amino acids: CASSLDSRNQPQHF. The CDR3 DNA is TGTGCCAGCAGCTTAGACAGCCGCAATCAGCCCCAGCATTTT.

The chain carries TRBV5-6 and TRBJ2-5, with 10 bases identical to TRBD2. The CDR3 length is 16 residues. The germline gives CDR1 SGHDT, CDR2 YYEEEE. Trimming removed 5 bases from V and 4 bases from J; junction bases left unmatched: 11. Here the CDR3 DNA reads TGTGCCAGCAGGCTCGAATTGACTAGCGGGCCAGAGACCCAGTACTTC. Protein sequence: CASRLELTSGPETQYF.

The chain joins TRBV25-1 to TRBJ2-5; the match to TRBD1 covers 7 bases. The CDR3 length is 15 residues. V lost 5 bases to trimming and J lost 3 bases; unmatched junction nucleotides: 9. CDR1 and CDR2 (germline): MGHDK, SYGVNS. As DNA, the CDR3 is TGTGCCAGCAGTCCCCAGACAGGGTCCAAAGAGACCCAGTACTTC. Residues: CASSPQTGSKETQYF.

This clonotype was counted ten times or more. The gene calls are TRBV29-1 and TRBJ2-7, with D possibly being TRBD1 (6 bases). Trimming shortened V by 5 bases and J by 2 bases, and 13 bases separated the two germline ends. This CDR3 is 13 amino acids long. Per the germline V gene, CDR1 is SQVTM and CDR2 is ANQGSEA. The CDR3 DNA follows: TGCAGCGTTTGGACAGAGATAGCCTACGAGCAGTACTTC. Protein sequence: CSVWTEIAYEQYF.

This clonotype showed up just a few times. J is TRBJ2-5 and V is TRBV30; D unresolved. CDR1 and CDR2 (germline): GTSNPN, SVGIG (reference sequence). Trimming removed 3 bases at V and 1 base at J, with 3 bases between. There are 11 residues in the CDR3. For the CDR3, the DNA is TGTGCCTGGAGCGGCCAAGAGACCCAGTACTTC. It yields the protein CAWSGQETQYF.

This sequence joins TRBV7-3 and TRBJ2-7, with D perhaps given as TRBD1 or TRBD2 (5 bases each). CDR1 is SGHTA, CDR2 FQGTGA, per germline. CDR3 length: 13 residues. The V end lost 5 bases, the J end lost 4 bases, and 12 bases lay between the germline ends. The CDR3 bases are TGTGCCAGCAGCCCCCATGAGGGGTACGAGCAGTACTTC. Translation: CASSPHEGYEQYF.